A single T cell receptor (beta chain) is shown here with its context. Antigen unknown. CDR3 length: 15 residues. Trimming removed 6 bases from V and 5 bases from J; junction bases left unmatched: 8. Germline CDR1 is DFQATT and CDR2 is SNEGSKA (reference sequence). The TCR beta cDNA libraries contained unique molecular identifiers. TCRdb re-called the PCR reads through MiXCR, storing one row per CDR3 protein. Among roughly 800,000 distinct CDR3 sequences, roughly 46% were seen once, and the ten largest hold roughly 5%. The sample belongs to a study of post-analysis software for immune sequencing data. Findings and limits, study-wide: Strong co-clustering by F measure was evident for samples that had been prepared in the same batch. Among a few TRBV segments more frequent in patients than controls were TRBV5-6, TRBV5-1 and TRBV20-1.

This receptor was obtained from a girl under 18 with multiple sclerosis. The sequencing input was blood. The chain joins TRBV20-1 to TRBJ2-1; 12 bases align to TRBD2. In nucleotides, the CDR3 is TGCAGTGCCACGCCGGGACTAGCGGGCGACAATGAGCAGTTCTTC. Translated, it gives CSATPGLAGDNEQFF.